These 31 T cell receptor beta chains were all obtained from the same sample, sequenced in a study of vaccination effects on CD4 cells after COVID-19. The antigens for these receptors are not known. Antigen-specific CD4+ T cells were expanded (with viral peptide pools) by the ViraFEST assay ahead of sequencing. Cells that had been cultured for roughly 9 days were the source of isolated CD4+ T cells. All study participants received two doses of BNT162b2 or mRNA-1273 vaccine. TCRdb's table, derived via immunoSEQ multiplex PCR, lists solely in-frame clones and lacks some. Of tens of thousands of clones in the sample, about three quarters were seen once. Here the sequenced sample was CD4+ T cells from PBMCs cultured with SARS-CoV-2 spike peptides, taken after COVID-19 vaccination. The receptors originated from a human donor who received a COVID-19 vaccine. Some clones in this sample may be carry-over from other donors' samples.

This rearrangement joins TRBV7-2 to TRBJ1-2, with TRBD1 matching over 8 bases. The V gene's germline CDR1 is SGHTA and CDR2 FQGNSA. CDR3 length: 14 residues. V was clipped by 5 bases and J by 8 bases; unmatched bases: 10. The CDR3 DNA reads as TGTGCCAGCAGCGCCCCCGACAGGGGATTCGGCTACACCTTC. This translates into CASSAPDRGFGYTF. Based on the CDR3 plus reference TRBV7-2 and TRBJ1-2, the full variable domain is GAGVSQSPSNKVTEKGKDVELRCDPISGHTALYWYRQSLGQGLEFLIYFQGNSAPDKSGLPSDRFSAERTGGSVSTLTIQRTQQEDSAVYLCASSAPDRGFGYTFGSGTRLTVV.

This CDR3 is CASGQGLNTGELFF. In nucleotides, the CDR3 is TGTGCCAGCGGACAGGGTTTGAACACCGGGGAGCTGTTTTTT. J is TRBJ2-2 and V is TRBV11-3; 8 positions match TRBD1. With V trimmed by 8 bases and J by 1 base, 3 bases remained unmatched. Germline assignment: CDR1 SGHNT and CDR2 YENEEA. This CDR3 spans 14 amino acids.

This clone was counted a few times. The chain links TRBV5-1 to TRBJ1-2, with D tentatively TRBD1 (5 bases). This CDR3 spans 14 amino acids. Germline CDR1 SGHRS, CDR2 YFSETQ. V was clipped by 1 base and J by 4 bases, with 11 bases between them. The CDR3, as DNA: TGCGCCAGCAGCTTGTCGGGGGTCGGCTATGGCTACACCTTC. Encoded protein: CASSLSGVGYGYTF.

The chain has TRBV6-5 and TRBJ1-3; D not certain. Trimming cost V 2 bases and J 8 bases, with 16 bases left between them. This CDR3 has 15 residues. Per the germline V gene, CDR1 is MNHEY and CDR2 is SVGAGI. The CDR3 DNA follows: TGTGCCAGCAGTTACACAATCGCGGCTGGGGACACCATATATTTT. Protein product: CASSYTIAAGDTIYF.

This clone was detected a few times. This rearrangement joins TRBV2 to TRBJ1-5; D is undetermined. The CDR3 extends over 14 amino acids. Trimming pared 1 base from V and 8 bases from J, leaving 12 bases between. Germline-derived CDR1 and CDR2 are SNHLY and FYNNEI. CDR3 region: CASSEDRVLKPQHF. The CDR3, as DNA: TGTGCCAGCAGTGAAGATCGGGTCTTGAAGCCCCAGCATTTT.

The chain joins TRBV5-1 to TRBJ2-1, with D possibly matching TRBD2 (6 bases). This CDR3 has 16 residues. From germline, CDR1 is SGHRS and CDR2 YFSETQ. The V end was cut by 4 bases, the J end by 4 bases, with 18 bases between. The CDR3 coding sequence is TGCGCCAGCAGCCCTTTGCTTGGTAGCGGATACAATGAGCAGTTCTTC. This encodes CASSPLLGSGYNEQFF.

This clone was counted only a few times. The chain employs TRBV4-1 and TRBJ1-3, with no clear D. Trimming removed 4 bases from V and 2 bases from J, with 15 bases in between. The length of the CDR3 is 16 residues. Germline V gives CDR1 MGHRA, CDR2 YSYEKL. CDR3 in amino acids: CASSLLVTGPGNTIYF. In DNA, the CDR3 is TGCGCCAGCAGCCTCCTCGTGACGGGCCCTGGAAACACCATATATTTT.

V usage is TRBV12-3 or TRBV12-4 and J usage is TRBJ2-7; 9 nucleotides line up with TRBD1. V was clipped by 5 bases and J by 5 bases; unmatched bases: 1. The CDR3 covers 12 residues. DNA of the CDR3: TGTGCCAGCAGTAGGACAGGGGACGAGCAGTACGTC. Residues: CASSRTGDEQYV.

The rearrangement joins TRBV3-1 (or the pseudogene TRBV3-2) to TRBJ2-7; D is undetermined. Trimming removed 0 bases from V and 7 bases from J, with 7 bases in between. The CDR3 spans 12 residues. Germline assignment: CDR1 LGHDT and CDR2 YNNKEL (reference sequence). The CDR3 DNA follows: TGTGCCAGCAGCCAAGAAGAGGTAGAGCAGTACGTC. Amino acid sequence: CASSQEEVEQYV.

This chain uses TRBV6-5 with TRBJ1-3; unclear D gene. CDR3 size: 16 residues. V was pared by 2 bases and J by 0 bases, with 11 bases between. Germline V CDR1 and CDR2: MNHEY, SVGAGI. CDR3 loop: CASSYGVSSSGNTIYF. CDR3 coding DNA: TGTGCCAGCAGTTACGGGGTGTCCAGCTCTGGAAACACCATATATTTT.

The rearrangement joins TRBV29-1 to TRBJ2-3, with 7 nucleotides matching TRBD1. V lost 3 bases, J lost 0 bases, and 3 bases stayed unmatched. The CDR3 contains 14 residues. The germline gives CDR1 SQVTM, CDR2 ANQGSEA. The DNA for the CDR3 is TGCAGCGTTGACGAGGGGGCGAGCACAGATACGCAGTATTTT. Translating it yields CSVDEGASTDTQYF.

This clone was counted only a few times. The CDR3 bases are TGCGCCAGCAGCTCCCCCAACAGGGGGCATACTGAAGCTTTCTTT. This encodes CASSSPNRGHTEAFF. The chain couples TRBV5-1 to TRBJ1-1; 9 bases are a match to TRBD1. V shed 3 bases, J shed 5 bases, and the junction held 8 bases outside the gene matches. This CDR3 region has 15 residues. CDR1 is SGHRS and CDR2 is YFSETQ in the germline V gene. The full variable domain, its missing parts supplied by reference TRBV5-1 and TRBJ1-1, is KAGVTQTPRYLIKTRGQQVTLSCSPISGHRSVSWYQQTPGQGLQFLFEYFSETQRNKGNFPGRFSGRQFSNSRSEMNVSTLELGDSALYLCASSSPNRGHTEAFFGQGTRLTVV.

This chain links TRBV6-4 with TRBJ2-2; D is uncertain. Trimming took off 4 bases at V and 2 bases at J, with 5 bases between the two ends. The germline CDR1 and CDR2 sequences are MRHNA and SNTAGT. CDR3 length: 13 amino acids. Here the CDR3 reads CASSVHNTGELFF. The CDR3 DNA sequence: TGTGCCAGCAGTGTCCATAACACCGGGGAGCTGTTTTTT.

This clone was found once. The J gene is TRBJ1-1, the V gene TRBV7-2; weak D call: TRBD1 (5 bases). CDR3 length: 15 amino acids. Germline values: CDR1 SGHTA, CDR2 FQGNSA. V lost 6 bases to trimming and J lost 1 base, with 15 bases between them. Here the CDR3 reads CASSERGFTNTEAFF. The CDR3 DNA reads as TGTGCCAGCAGTGAACGGGGGTTTACGAACACTGAAGCTTTCTTT.

The J gene is TRBJ1-1, the V gene TRBV6-5; possible D gene TRBD1, 5 bases. The CDR3 spans 13 residues. Deletions cut 2 bases from V and 1 base from J, with 5 bases between. Per the germline V gene, CDR1 is MNHEY and CDR2 is SVGAGI. The CDR3 sequence is CASSYDRNTEAFF. The DNA of the CDR3 is TGTGCCAGCAGTTACGACAGGAACACTGAAGCTTTCTTT.

This clone was counted only a few times. This chain connects TRBV9 to TRBJ2-1, with a weak D call TRBD1 (5 bases). The CDR3 runs to 13 residues. V gave up 0 bases and J gave up 5 bases, with 6 bases separating them. Per germline, CDR1 SGDLS and CDR2 YYNGEE. The CDR3 here is CASSVVGHNEQFF. As DNA, the CDR3 is TGTGCCAGCAGCGTAGTGGGGCACAATGAGCAGTTCTTC.

V usage is TRBV30 and J usage is TRBJ2-5; weak D call: TRBD1 (5 bases). CDR1 is GTSNPN and CDR2 is SVGIG in the germline V gene (reference sequence). The V and J ends lost 0 bases and 4 bases respectively, with 9 bases between them. This CDR3 has 13 residues. The CDR3 spells CAWSVLTVETQYF. CDR3 in DNA: TGTGCCTGGAGTGTCTTGACAGTAGAGACCCAGTACTTC.

V usage is TRBV6-5 and J usage is TRBJ1-1; D might be TRBD1 (5 bases). The CDR3 covers 12 residues. Per germline, CDR1 MNHEY and CDR2 SVGAGI. The ends were cut back, 4 bases at V and 4 bases at J, with 7 bases in the middle. DNA of the CDR3: TGTGCCAGCAGTTTCGGGGGCACTGAAGCTTTCTTT. Its translation is CASSFGGTEAFF.

The gene calls are TRBV6-5 and TRBJ2-2; perhaps D is TRBD1 or TRBD2 (5 bases each). CDR3 size: 15 residues. Trimming cost V 2 bases and J 1 base, with 8 bases left between them. Germline CDR1 is MNHEY and CDR2 is SVGAGI. CDR3 nucleotides: TGTGCCAGCAGTTACGGGACCGTGAACACCGGGGAGCTGTTTTTT. It is translated as CASSYGTVNTGELFF.

This clone is a singleton in its sample. J is TRBJ2-2 and V is TRBV5-1; D is perhaps TRBD1 (6 bases). The length of the CDR3 is 15 residues. Trimming pared 0 bases from V and 5 bases from J, leaving 11 bases between. Per germline, CDR1 SGHRS and CDR2 YFSETQ. The CDR3 here is CASSLGAGATGELFF. CDR3 nucleotide sequence: TGCGCCAGCAGCTTGGGGGCAGGGGCTACCGGGGAGCTGTTTTTT.

This clone was detected a few times. The chain joins TRBV7-9 to TRBJ1-6; 12 bases match TRBD1. This CDR3 comprises 16 residues. Germline CDR1 and CDR2: SEHNR and FQNEAQ (reference sequence). Trimming at V came to 5 bases and at J to 8 bases, leaving 7 bases not matched to a gene. The CDR3 loop is CASSRGTGGVYSPLHF. The DNA of the CDR3 is TGTGCCAGCAGCAGGGGGACAGGGGGCGTCTATTCACCCCTCCACTTT.

The V call is TRBV2, the J call TRBJ1-2; 7 bases agree with TRBD1. CDR3 length: 12 residues. Germline V lookup: CDR1 SNHLY, CDR2 FYNNEI. Unmatched junction bases numbered 5, after V lost 7 bases and J lost 6 bases. Written as DNA, the CDR3 is TGTGCCAGCACCACCGACAGGGATGGCTACACCTTC. Residues: CASTTDRDGYTF.

The CDR3 nucleotides are TGCAGTGCTAGCAAACTTACTGAAGCTTTCTTT. It specifies CSASKLTEAFF. The chain joins TRBV20-1 to TRBJ1-1; D is ambiguous. Germline CDR1 reads DFQATT; CDR2 reads SNEGSKA (reference sequence). Trimming shortened V by 3 bases and J by 5 bases, and 7 bases separated the two germline ends. The CDR3 covers 11 residues.

This chain joins TRBV18 and TRBJ2-2, with D possibly being TRBD1 (6 bases). Per the germline V gene, CDR1 is KGHSH and CDR2 is LQKENI. Between the trimmed V and J ends, which lost 6 bases and 0 bases, there was a span of 14 bases. CDR3 size: 16 residues. The CDR3 region is CASSRDRIPNTGELFF. The DNA for the CDR3 is TGTGCCAGCTCCAGAGACAGGATACCGAACACCGGGGAGCTGTTTTTT.

The genes are TRBV27 and TRBJ2-6; a weak D match, TRBD2 (6 bases). Germline loops: CDR1 MNHEY, CDR2 SMNVEV (reference sequence). Trimming took off 6 bases at V and 4 bases at J, with 10 bases between the two ends. CDR3 length: 14 amino acids. CDR3 in amino acids: CASRQAGGANVLTF. The CDR3 DNA is TGTGCCAGCAGACAGGCGGGAGGGGCCAACGTCCTGACTTTC.

V and J are TRBV6-5 and TRBJ2-5; 11 bases agree with TRBD1. V shed 5 bases, J shed 7 bases, and the junction held 6 bases outside the gene matches. Germline V gene data show CDR1 as MNHEY and CDR2 as SVGAGI. The CDR3 runs to 14 residues. The CDR3 DNA reads as TGTGCCAGCAGTCAGGACAGGGGGCGCGGGACCCAGTACTTC. This sequence encodes CASSQDRGRGTQYF.

This chain connects TRBV2 to TRBJ1-5, with 11 positions matching TRBD1. This CDR3 region has 14 residues. The germline V gene encodes CDR1 SNHLY and CDR2 FYNNEI. V dropped 3 bases and J dropped 5; count of bases not matched to a gene: 0. DNA of the CDR3: TGTGCCAGCAGTGAGGACAGGGGGCATCAGCCCCAGCATTTT. It encodes CASSEDRGHQPQHF.

This clone turned up a few times. The rearrangement joins TRBV4-1 to TRBJ2-7, with D possibly being TRBD1 or TRBD2 (5 bases each). The CDR3 has 14 amino acids. Trimming removed 3 bases at V and 3 bases at J, with 12 bases between. Germline CDR1 MGHRA, CDR2 YSYEKL. Written as DNA, the CDR3 is TGCGCCAGCAGCCACCCGGGGCAGGTCTACGAGCAGTACGTC. It encodes CASSHPGQVYEQYV.

This chain connects TRBV30 to TRBJ2-3; 10 bases align to TRBD1. V dropped 3 bases and J dropped 5; count of bases not matched to a gene: 5. Germline CDR1 reads GTSNPN; CDR2 reads SVGIG (reference sequence). This CDR3 spans 14 amino acids. CDR3 bases: TGTGCCTGGAGCAATGGACAGGGGGGAGATACGCAGTATTTT. Its protein is CAWSNGQGGDTQYF. The full variable domain, in which reference TRBV30 and TRBJ2-3 provide the parts outside the CDR3, is SQTIHQWPATLVQPVGSPLSLECTVEGTSNPNLYWYRQAAGRGLQLLFYSVGIGQISSEVPQNLSASRPQDRQFILSSKKLLLSDSGFYLCAWSNGQGGDTQYFGPGTRLTVL.

V gene TRBV29-1 combines with J gene TRBJ1-1; no firm D call. This CDR3 contains 12 residues. Germline V CDR1 and CDR2: SQVTM, ANQGSEA. V lost 0 bases and J 3 bases, leaving 5 bases between the germline ends. In nucleotides, the CDR3 is TGCAGCGTTGAAGAAGTATACACTGAAGCTTTCTTT. This encodes CSVEEVYTEAFF. The full variable domain, completed using reference TRBV29-1 and TRBJ1-1, is SAVISQKPSRDICQRGTSLTIQCQVDSQVTMMFWYRQQPGQSLTLIATANQGSEATYESGFVIDKFPISRPNLTFSTLTVSNMSPEDSSIYLCSVEEVYTEAFFGQGTRLTVV.

This clone was seen once. The chain has TRBV5-1 and TRBJ2-5; D possibly corresponds to TRBD2 (5 bases). V dropped 4 bases and J dropped 1 base, with 26 bases sitting between them. Germline CDR1 reads SGHRS; CDR2 reads YFSETQ. The CDR3 covers 19 residues. CDR3 sequence: CASSPRKGHPGSSQETQYF. The CDR3 region has the DNA TGCGCCAGCAGCCCCCGCAAAGGTCATCCGGGGTCGTCCCAAGAGACCCAGTACTTC.